Listed below are T cell receptor beta chains from one sample, sequenced in a study of blood T cell repertoires in COVID-19. Assay used: immunoSEQ multiplex PCR; TCRdb lists only in-frame clones, some missing. The profile shows some 100,000 clones, roughly 92% of them singletons. The sample comprised peripheral blood. The receptors come from an older man with acute or convalescent COVID-19. Both conserved end residues are part of each CDR3. The D gene is left open where the match is weak. Clone size, where shown, is once, few, many, or a class for clones that have expanded.

. | TRBJ2-1 | TRBV7-3 | . | CASSPLEEGEQFF | TGTGCCAGCAGCCCACTAGAGGAGGGCGAGCAGTTCTTC
. | TRBJ2-5 | TRBV11-2 | . | CASSVQGLETQYF | TGTGCCAGCAGCGTACAGGGCTTAGAGACCCAGTACTTC
. | TRBJ1-4 | TRBV6-6 | . | CASGNRVNNEKLFF | TGTGCCAGCGGAAACAGGGTGAATAATGAAAAACTGTTTTTT
TRBD2 | TRBJ2-7 | TRBV24-1 | . | CATSSGDYEQYF | TGTGCCACCTCTAGCGGGGACTACGAGCAGTACTTC
. | TRBJ1-1 | TRBV5-8 | once | CASSPWRGGSEAFF | TGTGCCAGCAGCCCGTGGCGGGGCGGGTCTGAAGCTTTCTTT
TRBD2 | TRBJ2-7 | TRBV12-3/TRBV12-4 | . | CASKGGMLYEQYF | TGTGCCTCTAAGGGAGGGATGCTCTACGAGCAGTACTTC
TRBD1 | TRBJ1-4 | TRBV23-1 | . | CASSQHKGQGCEKLFF | TGCGCCAGCAGTCAGCATAAGGGACAGGGTTGTGAAAAACTGTTTTTT
. | TRBJ1-2 | TRBV24-1 | . | CATSRDSHYGYTF | TGTGCCACCAGTCGAGATTCTCACTATGGCTACACCTTC
. | TRBJ1-4 | TRBV2 | . | CASRLVPNEKLFF | TGTGCCAGTCGACTGGTGCCTAATGAAAAACTGTTTTTT
TRBD1 | TRBJ2-7 | TRBV6-5 | . | CATLGQGYEQYF | TGTGCCACCCTGGGACAGGGCTACGAGCAGTACTTC
TRBD1 | TRBJ1-5 | TRBV10-1 | . | CASSEGQHNQPQHF | TGCGCCAGCAGCGAGGGACAGCACAATCAGCCCCAGCATTTT
. | TRBJ2-7 | TRBV4-1 | once | CASSQIASSEYEQYF | TGCGCCAGCAGCCAGATAGCGAGTTCTGAGTACGAGCAGTACTTC
. | TRBJ1-1 | TRBV3-1/TRBV3-2 | once | CASSQDGRYQATEAFF | TGTGCCAGCAGCCAAGACGGTCGGTATCAGGCCACTGAAGCTTTCTTT
TRBD1 | TRBJ1-2 | TRBV30 | few | CAWSTQGVGGYTF | TGTGCCTGGAGTACACAGGGGGTGGGTGGCTACACCTTC
. | TRBJ1-2 | TRBV12-3/TRBV12-4 | few | CASSLGEGYTF | TGTGCCAGCAGTTTAGGGGAGGGCTACACCTTC
TRBD2 | TRBJ2-1 | TRBV9 | once | CASSSGSNEQFF | TGTGCCAGCTCCAGCGGGAGCAATGAGCAGTTCTTC
TRBD2 | TRBJ2-3 | TRBV30 | . | CAWSPSSFTSGGSTDTQYF | TGTGCCTGGAGTCCTTCCTCTTTTACTAGCGGGGGGAGCACAGATACGCAGTATTTT
. | TRBJ1-4 | TRBV5-6 | once | CASSLGAVEKLFF | TGTGCCAGCAGCTTGGGTGCAGTTGAAAAACTGTTTTTT
TRBD2 | TRBJ2-7 | TRBV7-9 | . | CASSFGGSGYEQYF | TGTGCCAGCAGCTTCGGCGGGAGCGGGTACGAGCAGTACTTC
TRBD1 | TRBJ1-2 | TRBV28 | . | CASCNRDRGHYTF | TGTGCCAGCTGTAACCGGGACAGGGGGCACTACACCTTC
TRBD2 | TRBJ2-4 | TRBV6-5 | few | CASSYRSGGNIQYF | TGTGCCAGCAGTTATAGGAGCGGGGGAAACATTCAGTACTTC
. | TRBJ2-7 | TRBV10-2 | . | CASSEVDREYEQYF | TGCGCCAGCAGTGAGGTGGACAGAGAATACGAGCAGTACTTC
. | TRBJ1-6 | TRBV27 | . | CASSSGLYNSPLHF | TGTGCCAGCAGTTCGGGACTCTATAATTCACCCCTCCACTTT
. | TRBJ2-1 | TRBV7-9 | . | CASSLAGGFGEQFF | TGTGCCAGCAGCTTAGCTGGCGGGTTCGGTGAGCAGTTCTTC
. | TRBJ2-3 | TRBV6-5 | . | CASSYSHYTDTQYF | TGTGCCAGCAGTTACTCGCACTACACAGATACGCAGTATTTT
TRBD2 | TRBJ2-7 | TRBV19 | . | CASSMVAGVSYEQYF | TGTGCCAGTAGTATGGTGGCGGGAGTCTCCTACGAGCAGTACTTC
TRBD1 | TRBJ1-1 | TRBV24-1 | . | CATPPNRGRLDDTEAFF | TGTGCCACCCCTCCTAACAGGGGGCGTTTGGATGACACTGAAGCTTTCTTT
TRBD2 | TRBJ2-5 | TRBV7-2 | . | CASSASGAQETQYF | TGTGCCAGCAGCGCTAGCGGGGCCCAAGAGACCCAGTACTTC
. | TRBJ2-7 | TRBV28 | . | CASTPPGLPFYEQYF | TGTGCCAGCACCCCCCCAGGACTGCCCTTCTACGAGCAGTACTTC